The T cell receptor beta chain under discussion was sequenced for a study of naive and memory T cell subsets. Study-level results: The RNA method is potentially sensitive to activation and differentiation changes.

This clonotype was picked up many times. Its antigen remains unknown. A UMI-containing oligonucleotide was joined by 3' ligation to the TCR cDNA template. Input was about 1 to 1,100 ng of DNase-treated total RNA without cell sorting. Germline V CDR1 and CDR2: DFQATT, SNEGSKA (reference sequence). This CDR3 contains 16 residues. The ends lost 2 bases at V and 4 bases at J; junction bases unmatched: 10. Four PCR rounds used nested alpha and beta constant region primers plus the SP2 primer. One entry per CDR3 protein, called by TCRdb with MiXCR from the 5' RACE reads. The sample lists some 60,000 distinct CDR3 sequences, around 8% occurring once.

J is TRBJ2-1 and V is TRBV20-1, with TRBD1 matching 8 bases. The receptor comes from a female donor in good health. CDR3 nucleotide sequence: TGCAGTGCTAGACCCCAAACAAGACAGGGGTACAATGAGCAGTTCTTC. This sequence encodes CSARPQTRQGYNEQFF.